The 12 T cell receptor beta chains below all came from one sample that was sequenced in a study of vaccination and CD4 T cells after COVID-19. The assay that was used to sequence DNA from cultured CD4+ T cells was the Oncomine TCR Beta short-read assay. TCRdb re-analysed the PCR reads in MiXCR, keeping a single row per CDR3 protein. The repertoire holds around 20,000 distinct CDR3 sequences, with about half as singletons. The treatment was: approximately nine-day PBMC culture with coronavirus spike peptide pools or control peptides (ViraFEST assay). No antigens are known for them. Material for sequencing was CD4+ T cells from blood, cultured in vitro. The receptors were gathered from a human donor who had recovered from COVID-19.

The gene calls are TRBV28 and TRBJ1-3; the match to TRBD1 covers 9 bases. After removal of 7 bases from V and 0 bases from J, the junction contained 4 bases not matched to a gene. Germline V lookup: CDR1 MDHEN, CDR2 SYDVKM. This CDR3 is 15 amino acids long. In nucleotides, the CDR3 is TGTGCCAGCAACAGGGGGCGCCCCTCTGGAAACACCATATATTTT. Encoded protein: CASNRGRPSGNTIYF.

As DNA, the CDR3 is TGTGCCAGCAGTTACTCGAGACACACAGATACGCAGTATTTT. It yields the protein CASSYSRHTDTQYF. The genes are TRBV6-5 and TRBJ2-3; D unresolved. Germline V gives CDR1 MNHEY, CDR2 SVGAGI. The CDR3 is made up of 14 amino acids. The V end was cut by 0 bases, the J end by 2 bases, with 6 bases between.

The chain joins TRBV30 to TRBJ2-4, with D perhaps given as TRBD1 or TRBD2 (5 bases each). CDR1 is GTSNPN and CDR2 is SVGIG in the germline V gene (reference sequence). The CDR3 contains 17 residues. The germline V and J ends were trimmed by 3 bases and 1 base, with 19 bases remaining between them. The CDR3 coding sequence is TGTGCCTGGAGCCTCCTGTCCCACGGGGCGGCCAAAAACATTCAGTACTTC. Protein product: CAWSLLSHGAAKNIQYF.

The chain combines TRBV6-1 with TRBJ2-7; 10 nucleotides align to TRBD1. Germline V CDR1 and CDR2: MNHNS, SASEGT. Losses at the gene ends were 3 bases for V and 4 bases for J; bases not matched to a gene: 6. The CDR3 totals 15 residues. The CDR3 DNA is TGTGCCAGCAGTGATCCGGGACAGGGGATTTACGAGCAGTACTTC. Amino acid sequence: CASSDPGQGIYEQYF.

The chain carries TRBV7-2 and TRBJ2-1, with a tentative D call TRBD2 (6 bases). The germline V gene has CDR1 SGHTA and CDR2 FQGNSA. The length of the CDR3 is 16 residues. The V end lost 1 base, the J end lost 0 bases, and 10 bases lay between the germline ends. CDR3 DNA: TGTGCCAGCAGCTTAGACGGGGGAGGCTCCTACAATGAGCAGTTCTTC. Translating gives CASSLDGGGSYNEQFF.

V is TRBV28 and J is TRBJ1-1, with 8 nucleotides matching TRBD1. V was pared by 1 base and J by 5 bases, with 3 bases of the junction left unmatched. The CDR3 covers 14 residues. Germline V gene lookup returns CDR1 MDHEN and CDR2 SYDVKM. CDR3 residues: CASSLSDRVTEAFF. In nucleotides, the CDR3 is TGTGCCAGCAGTTTATCGGACAGGGTAACTGAAGCTTTCTTT. The full variable domain, with the rest looked up from reference TRBV28 and TRBJ1-1, is DVKVTQSSRYLVKRTGEKVFLECVQDMDHENMFWYRQDPGLGLRLIYFSYDVKMKEKGDIPEGYSVSREKKERFSLILESASTNQTSMYLCASSLSDRVTEAFFGQGTRLTVV.

This chain connects TRBV2 to TRBJ1-2; unclear D gene. There are 15 residues in the CDR3. CDR1 is SNHLY, CDR2 FYNNEI, per germline. Trimming stripped 3 bases from V and 8 bases from J, with 19 bases between. The CDR3 loop reads CASSEGFGEPDGYTF. In nucleotides, the CDR3 is TGTGCCAGCAGTGAGGGGTTCGGGGAGCCAGACGGCTACACCTTC.

The CDR3 DNA is TGTGCCAGCAGTGAATCTACAGGCTACACCGGGGAGCTGTTTTTT. Encoded protein: CASSESTGYTGELFF. The chain recombines TRBV25-1 with TRBJ2-2; D might be TRBD1 (5 bases). CDR3 size: 15 residues. Between the trimmed V and J ends, which lost 1 base and 3 bases, there was a span of 9 bases. Germline V gene sequence: CDR1 MGHDK, CDR2 SYGVNS.

The chain combines TRBV27 with TRBJ2-1; no definite D call. The CDR3 loop spans 14 amino acids. The germline V gene has CDR1 MNHEY and CDR2 SMNVEV (reference sequence). V lost 0 bases and J 7 bases, leaving 10 bases between the germline ends. The CDR3 nucleotides read TGTGCCAGCAGTTTATCGGCGGTTATTAATGAGCAGTTCTTC. This codes for CASSLSAVINEQFF.

This chain links TRBV24-1 with TRBJ2-1; 9 bases align to TRBD1. Germline V CDR1 and CDR2: KGHDR, SFDVKD. After removal of 3 bases from V and 9 bases from J, the junction contained 8 bases not matched to a gene. There are 15 residues in the CDR3. CDR3 amino acids: CATSDPGQGRSEQFF. The CDR3 DNA follows: TGTGCCACCAGTGATCCGGGACAGGGTAGGAGTGAGCAGTTCTTC.

This chain links TRBV6-5 with TRBJ2-2; tentatively, D is TRBD2 (5 bases). Looked up from germline, CDR1 is MNHEY and CDR2 is SVGAGI. The germline V and J ends were trimmed by 0 bases and 7 bases, with 18 bases remaining between them. CDR3 length: 17 amino acids. The CDR3 sequence is CASSYSAGLVGGGELFF. The CDR3 coding sequence is TGTGCCAGCAGTTACTCGGCCGGACTGGTAGGAGGCGGGGAGCTGTTTTTT.

This chain links TRBV30 with TRBJ2-7, with D possibly being TRBD1 (6 bases). CDR1 and CDR2 from the germline V gene are GTSNPN and SVGIG (reference sequence). There are 11 residues in the CDR3. V lost 5 bases, J lost 3 bases, and 8 bases lay in between. CDR3 DNA: TGTGCCTGGGACAGGCTCTACGAGCAGTACTTC. Residues: CAWDRLYEQYF. Drawing the rest from reference TRBV30 and TRBJ2-7, the complete variable domain is SQTIHQWPATLVQPVGSPLSLECTVEGTSNPNLYWYRQAAGRGLQLLFYSVGIGQISSEVPQNLSASRPQDRQFILSSKKLLLSDSGFYLCAWDRLYEQYFGPGTRLTVT.